This T cell receptor beta chain was identified in a study of early T cells in non-severe SARS-CoV-2 infection. The germline gives CDR1 SGHRS, CDR2 YFSETQ. The length of the CDR3 is 13 residues. Findings and limits, study-wide: Anti-spike CD8 responses were favored in VDJdb matching, and private and CD4 specificities were missed.

Comment on this clonotype: The antigen is not known. Mismatch with germline at one junction end may stem from a read error.

Unique molecular identifier tags were affixed to discrete cDNA molecules. Each CDR3 protein gets one entry after TCRdb re-called the 5' RACE reads with MiXCR. The sample comprises about 69,000 distinct CDR3 sequences, over 3.5% of which are singletons, and approximately 3.7% rests with the top ten. The chain joins TRBV5-1 to TRBJ1-1, with D tentatively TRBD1 (6 bases). The source material was whole blood, sampled at baseline. The clonotype was recovered from an adult who was a healthcare worker with PCR-confirmed SARS-CoV-2 infection or an uninfected control (not recorded which). The donor label of this sample is uncertain. The CDR3 sequence is CASSPTGNTEAFF. DNA of the CDR3: TGCGCCAGCAGCCCAACAGGGAACACTGAAGCTTTCTTC.